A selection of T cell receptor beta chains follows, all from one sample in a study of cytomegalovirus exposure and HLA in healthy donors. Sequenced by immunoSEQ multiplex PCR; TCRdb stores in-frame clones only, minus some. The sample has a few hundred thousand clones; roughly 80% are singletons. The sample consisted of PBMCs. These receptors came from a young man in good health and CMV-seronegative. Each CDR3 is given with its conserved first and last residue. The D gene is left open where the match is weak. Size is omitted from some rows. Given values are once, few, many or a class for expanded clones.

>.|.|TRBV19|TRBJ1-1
TGTGCCAGTAGGCATCTCACAGGGAGTACTGAAGCTTTCTTT
CASRHLTGSTEAFF
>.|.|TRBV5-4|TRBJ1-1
TGTGCCAGCACTTACCAGCGGGCAAGCGAAGCTTTCTTT
CASTYQRASEAFF
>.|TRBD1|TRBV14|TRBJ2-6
TGTGCCAGCAGCCAACCGGGACAGGGTAGCTCTGGGGCCAACGTCCTGACTTTC
CASSQPGQGSSGANVLTF
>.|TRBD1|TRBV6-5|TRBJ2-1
TGTGCCAGCAGAAGGGGGGACAGGGCCTACAATGAGCAGTTCTTC
CASRRGDRAYNEQFF
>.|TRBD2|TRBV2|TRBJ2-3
TGTGCCAGCAGTGATGAGGCGGGGGGGCGAGATACGCAGTATTTT
CASSDEAGGRDTQYF
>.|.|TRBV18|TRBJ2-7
TGTGCCAGCTCACCCGGTTTACTGTTACGGAGCTACGAGCAGTACTTC
CASSPGLLLRSYEQYF
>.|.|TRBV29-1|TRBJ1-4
TGCAGCGTTGGGGCGGGAACTAATGAAAAACTGTTTTTT
CSVGAGTNEKLFF
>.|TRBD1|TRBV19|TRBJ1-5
TGTGCCAGTAGAGCGGACAGGGCGGGTCAGCCCCAGCATTTT
CASRADRAGQPQHF
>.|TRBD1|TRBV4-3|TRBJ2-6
TGCGCCAGCAGCTCTCAGGGGGCCTCTGGGGCCAGCGTCCTGACTTTC
CASSSQGASGASVLTF
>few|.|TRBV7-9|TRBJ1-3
TGTGCCAGCACCGACCATGGGCAGGGAAGTGACACCATATATTTT
CASTDHGQGSDTIYF
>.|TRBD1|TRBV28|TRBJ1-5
TGTGCCAGCAGTCCAACTGGACAGGGGGGACCCAATCAGCCCCAGCATTTT
CASSPTGQGGPNQPQHF
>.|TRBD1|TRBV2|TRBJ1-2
TGTGCCAGCAGTGAAGCGGACAGGGGCAGAGCCTATGGCTACACCTTC
CASSEADRGRAYGYTF
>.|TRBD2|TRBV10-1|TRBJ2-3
TGCGCCAGCAGTGGACGGGGGGGAGATACGCAGTATTTT
CASSGRGGDTQYF
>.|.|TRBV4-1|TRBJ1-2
TGCGCCAGCAGCCCCCCAGGAGGCGCCAACTATGGCTACACCTTC
CASSPPGGANYGYTF
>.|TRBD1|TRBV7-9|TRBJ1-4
TGTGCCAGCAGCGGGGGACAGATTAATGAAAAACTGTTTTTT
CASSGGQINEKLFF
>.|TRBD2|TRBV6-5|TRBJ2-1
TGTGCCAGCAGTCGTAGCGGGGGGGCTTACAATGAGCAGTTCTTC
CASSRSGGAYNEQFF
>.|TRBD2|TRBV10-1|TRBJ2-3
TGCGCCAGCAGTGATAGCGGGGGCACAGATACGCAGTATTTT
CASSDSGGTDTQYF
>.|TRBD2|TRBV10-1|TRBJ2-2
TGCGCCAGCAGTTGGACTAGCGATAAAAGCGGGGAGCTGTTTTTT
CASSWTSDKSGELFF
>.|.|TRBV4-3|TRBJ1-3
TGCGCCAGCAGCCAAGATTGGAGAGGGACAAGCTCTGGAAACACCATATATTTT
CASSQDWRGTSSGNTIYF
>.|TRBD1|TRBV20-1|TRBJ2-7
TGCAGTGCTATACAGGGGCTGAGGCAGTACTTC
CSAIQGLRQYF
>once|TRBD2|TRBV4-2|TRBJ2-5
TGTGCCAGCAGCCAAGATCATGTGCGGGGGGGTCAAGAGACCCAGTACTTC
CASSQDHVRGGQETQYF
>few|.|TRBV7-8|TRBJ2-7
TGTGCCAGCAGCTGGAAAGGGGAGGAGGAGCAGTACTTC
CASSWKGEEEQYF
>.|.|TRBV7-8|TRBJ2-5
TGTGCCAGCAGCTTAGCCGTTACCCGGGACTACCAAGAGACCCAGTACTTC
CASSLAVTRDYQETQYF
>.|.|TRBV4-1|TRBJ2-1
TGCGCCAGCAGCCACCCCTCGGGGGACCCGGGGGAACAGTTCTTC
CASSHPSGDPGEQFF
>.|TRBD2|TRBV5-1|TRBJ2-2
TGCGCCAGCAGCTCCGGACTAGCGGGGGAAAACACCGGGGAGCTGTTTTTT
CASSSGLAGENTGELFF
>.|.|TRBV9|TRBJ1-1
TGTGCCAGCAGCCCACGCAGACCGGGGTCCTCTGAAGCTTTCTTT
CASSPRRPGSSEAFF
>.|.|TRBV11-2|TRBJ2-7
TGTGCCAGCAGCCCTAGACGAGGTCCGACCTACGAGCAGTACTTC
CASSPRRGPTYEQYF
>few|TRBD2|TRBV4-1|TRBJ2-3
TGCGCCAGCAGCCAGACTAGCGGCCTCTACACAGATACGCAGTATTTT
CASSQTSGLYTDTQYF
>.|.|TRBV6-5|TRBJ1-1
TGTGCCAGCGGACAAGGTTTAAACACTGAAGCTTTCTTT
CASGQGLNTEAFF
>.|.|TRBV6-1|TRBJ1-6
TGTGCCAGCAGTGAATTGGGGGCGAGTGATTCACCCCTCCACTTT
CASSELGASDSPLHF
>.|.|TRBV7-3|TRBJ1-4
TGTGCCAGCAGGACAGCCGGACAGCTCTATAATGAAAAACTGTTTTTT
CASRTAGQLYNEKLFF
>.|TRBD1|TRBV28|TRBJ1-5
TGTGCCAGTAGGTGGCAGGGGGGTCAGCCCCAGCATTTT
CASRWQGGQPQHF
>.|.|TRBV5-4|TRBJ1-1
TGTGCCAGCAGCTTCGACTACTCCCCTTTCATGAACACTGAAGCTTTCTTT
CASSFDYSPFMNTEAFF
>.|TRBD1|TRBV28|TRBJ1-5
TGTGCCAGCAGTGCCCCCGGGACAGGGGATCAGCCCCAGCATTTT
CASSAPGTGDQPQHF
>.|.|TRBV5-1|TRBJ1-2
TGCGCCAGCAGCTTCGATAATACAGACTATGGCTACACCTTC
CASSFDNTDYGYTF
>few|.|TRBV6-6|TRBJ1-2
TGTGCCAGCAGAAGGGACTCGAATGGCTACACCTTC
CASRRDSNGYTF
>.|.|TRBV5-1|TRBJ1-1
TGCGCCAGCACCTCCCTAGCGGATGCTGAAGCTTTCTTT
CASTSLADAEAFF
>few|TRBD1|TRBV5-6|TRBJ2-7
TGTGCCAGCAGCTGGGGACAGGGTAGCTCCTACGAGCAGTACTTC
CASSWGQGSSYEQYF
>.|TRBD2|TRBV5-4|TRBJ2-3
TGTGCCAGCAGCTTACAAGCGGGGGGGCCTTCAGATACGCAGTATTTT
CASSLQAGGPSDTQYF
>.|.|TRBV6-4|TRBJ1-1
TGTGCCAGCAGTGCAAAGGGGGATACTGAAGCTTTCTTT
CASSAKGDTEAFF
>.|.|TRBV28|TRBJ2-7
TGTGCCAGCAGCATCACAGGGCCCTACGAGCAGTACTTC
CASSITGPYEQYF
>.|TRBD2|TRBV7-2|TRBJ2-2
TGTGCCAGCAGAAGCGGGGGCCTCAACACCGGGGAGCTGTTTTTT
CASRSGGLNTGELFF
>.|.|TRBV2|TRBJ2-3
TGTGCCAGCAGTGAAGGGGGGGGCAGGGTCACAGATACGCAGTATTTT
CASSEGGGRVTDTQYF
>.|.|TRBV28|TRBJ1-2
TGTGCCAGCACCCTGAGGACAGCCTATGGCTACACCTTC
CASTLRTAYGYTF
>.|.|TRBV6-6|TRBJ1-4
TGTGCCAGCAGTCATGCCCGAGGAACTAATGAAAAACTGTTTTTT
CASSHARGTNEKLFF
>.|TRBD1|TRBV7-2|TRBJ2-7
TGTGCCAGCAGTATTGGGGGTACAGGGGGCCGGTACGAGCAGTACTTC
CASSIGGTGGRYEQYF
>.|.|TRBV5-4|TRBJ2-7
TGTGCCAGCAGTTCAGACATCTACGAGCAGTACTTC
CASSSDIYEQYF
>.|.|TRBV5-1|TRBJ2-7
TGCGCCAGCAGCGCAAACAGGGACTACAGCTCCTACGAGCAGTACTTC
CASSANRDYSSYEQYF
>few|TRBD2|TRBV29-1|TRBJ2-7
TGCAGCGTTGAACGGGAGGGTTCCGAGCAGTACTTC
CSVEREGSEQYF
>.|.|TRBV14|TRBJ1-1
TGTGCCAGCAGCCAATCGTCGTTCGGGGGTCATAAGGGCACTGAAGCTTTCTTT
CASSQSSFGGHKGTEAFF
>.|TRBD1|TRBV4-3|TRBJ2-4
TGCGCCAGCAGCCAGATGGCCGGGACAGGGGGTTTCATTCAGTACTTC
CASSQMAGTGGFIQYF
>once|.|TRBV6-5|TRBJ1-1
TGTGCCAGCAGTGCGTCGACAGGAGCGAACACTGAAGCTTTCTTT
CASSASTGANTEAFF
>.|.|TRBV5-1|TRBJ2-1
TGCGCCAGCCGACCACAGGGAAATGAGCAGTTCTTC
CASRPQGNEQFF
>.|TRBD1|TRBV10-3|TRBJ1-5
TGTGCCATCAGTGAGGGGACAGGGAATCAGCCCCAGCATTTT
CAISEGTGNQPQHF
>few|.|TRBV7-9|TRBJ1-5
TGTGCCAGCAGCTCTGCGGGGGGGAATCAGCCCCAGCATTTT
CASSSAGGNQPQHF
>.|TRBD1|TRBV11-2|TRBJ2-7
TGTGCCAGCAGCTTAAGACAGGGGGTATACGAGCAGTACTTC
CASSLRQGVYEQYF
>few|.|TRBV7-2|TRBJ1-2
TGTGCCAGCAGCTTAGTAGGGGGAGAAGGCTACACCTTC
CASSLVGGEGYTF
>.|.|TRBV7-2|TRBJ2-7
TGTGCCAGCAGCTTAAGTGGCGGGGGCCCCTACGAGCAGTACTTC
CASSLSGGGPYEQYF
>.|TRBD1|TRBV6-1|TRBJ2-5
TGTGCCGCCAGAGGGGACAGGGAGACCCAGTACTTC
CAARGDRETQYF
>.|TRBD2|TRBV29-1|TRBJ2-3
TGCAGCGTTCTGCCCAGCGGGGGGGTTTACACAGATACGCAGTATTTT
CSVLPSGGVYTDTQYF